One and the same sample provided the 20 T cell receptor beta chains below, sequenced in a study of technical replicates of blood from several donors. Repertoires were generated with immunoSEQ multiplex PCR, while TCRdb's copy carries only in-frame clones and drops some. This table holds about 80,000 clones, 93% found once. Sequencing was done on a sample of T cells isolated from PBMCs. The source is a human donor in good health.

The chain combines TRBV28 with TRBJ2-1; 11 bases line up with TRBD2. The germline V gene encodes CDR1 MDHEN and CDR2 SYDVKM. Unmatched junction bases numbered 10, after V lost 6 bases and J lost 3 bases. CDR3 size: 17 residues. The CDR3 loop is CASSPEFGTSGYNEQFF. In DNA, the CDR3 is TGTGCCAGCAGCCCGGAATTCGGGACTAGCGGCTACAATGAGCAGTTCTTC.

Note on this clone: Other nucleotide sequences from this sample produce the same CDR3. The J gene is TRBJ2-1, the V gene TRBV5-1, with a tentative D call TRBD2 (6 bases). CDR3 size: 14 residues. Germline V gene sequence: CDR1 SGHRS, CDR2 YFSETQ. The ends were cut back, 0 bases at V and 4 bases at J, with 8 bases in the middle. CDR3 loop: CASSLAGVYNEQFF. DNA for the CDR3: TGCGCCAGCAGCTTGGCGGGAGTGTACAATGAGCAGTTCTTC.

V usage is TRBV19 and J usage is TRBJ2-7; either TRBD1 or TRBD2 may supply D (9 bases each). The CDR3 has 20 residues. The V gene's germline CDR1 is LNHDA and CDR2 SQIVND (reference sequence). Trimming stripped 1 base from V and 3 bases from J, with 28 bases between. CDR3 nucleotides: TGTGCCAGTAGTATAGCTCTAGGACAGGGGAGCGGGAGGAGAAGCTACGAGCAGTACTTC. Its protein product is CASSIALGQGSGRRSYEQYF.

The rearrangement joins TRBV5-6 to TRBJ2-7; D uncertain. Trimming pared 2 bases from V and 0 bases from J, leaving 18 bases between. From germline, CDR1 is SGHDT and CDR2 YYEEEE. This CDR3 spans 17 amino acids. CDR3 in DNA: TGTGCCAGCAGCTTCTTCATCATGACCGCTAGCTCCTACGAGCAGTACTTC. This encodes CASSFFIMTASSYEQYF.

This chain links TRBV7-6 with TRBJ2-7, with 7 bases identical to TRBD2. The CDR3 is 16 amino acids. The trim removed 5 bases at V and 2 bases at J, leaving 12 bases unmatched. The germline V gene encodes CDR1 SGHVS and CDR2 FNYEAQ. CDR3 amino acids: CASSIKERDLPYEQYF. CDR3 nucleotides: TGTGCCAGCAGCATCAAAGAGCGGGATTTGCCCTACGAGCAGTACTTC.

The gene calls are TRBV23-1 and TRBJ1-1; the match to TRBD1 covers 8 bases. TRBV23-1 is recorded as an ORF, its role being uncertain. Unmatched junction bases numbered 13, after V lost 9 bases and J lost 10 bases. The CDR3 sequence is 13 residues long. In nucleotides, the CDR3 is TGCGCCAGTCAGGATGACAGGGGCCTGGGAGCTTTCTTT. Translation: CASQDDRGLGAFF.

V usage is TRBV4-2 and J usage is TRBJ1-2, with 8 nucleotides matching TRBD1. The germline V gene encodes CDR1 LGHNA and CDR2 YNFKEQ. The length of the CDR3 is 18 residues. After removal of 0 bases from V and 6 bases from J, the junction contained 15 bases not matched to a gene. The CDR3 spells CASSQDPAGTGRKNGYTF. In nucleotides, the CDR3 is TGTGCCAGCAGCCAAGATCCAGCCGGGACAGGACGGAAGAATGGCTACACCTTC.

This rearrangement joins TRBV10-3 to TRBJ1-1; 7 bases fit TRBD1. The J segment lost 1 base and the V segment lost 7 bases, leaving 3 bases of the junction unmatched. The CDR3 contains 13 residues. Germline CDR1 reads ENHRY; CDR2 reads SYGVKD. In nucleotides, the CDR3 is TGTGCCATCACGGGACAGCCGAACACTGAAGCTTTCTTT. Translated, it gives CAITGQPNTEAFF.

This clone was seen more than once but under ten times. CDR3 amino acids: CASSVDGQLAQYF. As DNA, the CDR3 is TGTGCCAGCAGCGTAGATGGACAGTTGGCCCAGTACTTC. The chain is built from TRBV9 and TRBJ2-5; D may be TRBD1 (6 bases). Germline V gene data show CDR1 as SGDLS and CDR2 as YYNGEE. V was pared by 0 bases and J by 9 bases, with 12 bases between. The CDR3 is made up of 13 amino acids.

The CDR3 here is CASSQEPLRPWETQYF. For the CDR3, the DNA is TGCGCCAGCAGCCAGGAGCCGTTGAGGCCTTGGGAGACCCAGTACTTC. The gene calls are TRBV4-1 and TRBJ2-5, with no clear D. V dropped 3 bases and J dropped 5 bases, with 19 bases sitting between them. The CDR3 length is 16 residues. CDR1 MGHRA and CDR2 YSYEKL come from the germline V gene.

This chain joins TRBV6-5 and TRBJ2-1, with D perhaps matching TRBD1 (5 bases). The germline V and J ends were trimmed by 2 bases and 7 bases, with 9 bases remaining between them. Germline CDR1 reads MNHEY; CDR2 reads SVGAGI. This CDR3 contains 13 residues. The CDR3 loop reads CASSYGRVNEQFF. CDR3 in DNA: TGTGCCAGCAGTTACGGCAGGGTGAATGAGCAGTTCTTC.

The CDR3 is CASSRDTNTGELFF. CDR3 in DNA: TGTGCCAGCAGTCGCGACACAAACACCGGGGAGCTGTTTTTT. The V and J genes are TRBV6-5 and TRBJ2-2, with D uncertain. The germline V gene has CDR1 MNHEY and CDR2 SVGAGI. The V and J ends lost 5 bases and 2 bases respectively, with 9 bases between them. There are 14 residues in the CDR3.

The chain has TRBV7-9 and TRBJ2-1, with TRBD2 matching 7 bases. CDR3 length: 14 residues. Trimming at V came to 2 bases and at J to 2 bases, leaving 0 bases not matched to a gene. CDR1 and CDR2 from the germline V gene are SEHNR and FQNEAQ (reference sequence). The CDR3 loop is CASSLSGTYNEQFF. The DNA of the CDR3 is TGTGCCAGCAGCTTAAGCGGGACCTACAATGAGCAGTTCTTC.

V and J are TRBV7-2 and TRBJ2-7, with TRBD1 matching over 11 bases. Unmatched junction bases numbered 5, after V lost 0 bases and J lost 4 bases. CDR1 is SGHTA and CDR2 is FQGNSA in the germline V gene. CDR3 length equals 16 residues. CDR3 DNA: TGTGCCAGCAGCTTAGCGTCTGGACAGGGGGCTTACGAGCAGTACTTC. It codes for CASSLASGQGAYEQYF.

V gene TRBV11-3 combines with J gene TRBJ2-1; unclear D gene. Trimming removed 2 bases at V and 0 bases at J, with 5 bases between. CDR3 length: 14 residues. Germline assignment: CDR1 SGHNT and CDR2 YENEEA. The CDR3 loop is CASSLTSSYNEQFF. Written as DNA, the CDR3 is TGTGCCAGCAGCTTAACAAGCTCCTACAATGAGCAGTTCTTC.

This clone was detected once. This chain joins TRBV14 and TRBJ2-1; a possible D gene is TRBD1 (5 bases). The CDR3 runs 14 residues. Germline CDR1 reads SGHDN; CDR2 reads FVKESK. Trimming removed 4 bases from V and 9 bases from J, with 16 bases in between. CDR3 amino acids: CASSRYQGSTEQFF. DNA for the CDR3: TGTGCCAGCAGCCGGTACCAGGGAAGTACTGAGCAGTTCTTC.

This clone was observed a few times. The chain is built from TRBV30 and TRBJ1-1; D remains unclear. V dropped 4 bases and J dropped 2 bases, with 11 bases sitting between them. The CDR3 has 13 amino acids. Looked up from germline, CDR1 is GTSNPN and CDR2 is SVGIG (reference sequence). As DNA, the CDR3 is TGTGCCTGGACGCGGCAGTTAAACACTGAAGCTTTCTTT. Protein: CAWTRQLNTEAFF. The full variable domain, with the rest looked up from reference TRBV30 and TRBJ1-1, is SQTIHQWPATLVQPVGSPLSLECTVEGTSNPNLYWYRQAAGRGLQLLFYSVGIGQISSEVPQNLSASRPQDRQFILSSKKLLLSDSGFYLCAWTRQLNTEAFFGQGTRLTVV.

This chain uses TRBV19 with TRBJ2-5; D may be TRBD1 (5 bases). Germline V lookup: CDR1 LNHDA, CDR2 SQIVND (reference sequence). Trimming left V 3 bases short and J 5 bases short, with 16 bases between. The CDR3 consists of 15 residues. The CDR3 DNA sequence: TGTGCCAGTAGTATGAGGAAAGGGGTGTACGAGACCCAGTACTTC. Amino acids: CASSMRKGVYETQYF.

DNA of the CDR3: TGTGCCAGCAGCTTCCCTCCGGGACTAGCGGCCTACGAGCAGTACTTC. Translating gives CASSFPPGLAAYEQYF. V usage is TRBV5-6 and J usage is TRBJ2-7, with 11 bases lining up with TRBD2. The V gene's germline CDR1 is SGHDT and CDR2 YYEEEE. The CDR3 is 16 residues long. V was pared by 2 bases and J by 2 bases, with 6 bases of the junction left unmatched.

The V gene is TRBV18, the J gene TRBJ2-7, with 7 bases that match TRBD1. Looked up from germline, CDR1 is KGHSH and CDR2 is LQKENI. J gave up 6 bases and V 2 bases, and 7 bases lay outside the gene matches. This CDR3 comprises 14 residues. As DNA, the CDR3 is TGTGCCAGCTCACCATGGGGGACAGTCCTCGAGCAGTACTTC. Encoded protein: CASSPWGTVLEQYF.